This TCR beta chain was observed in a study of blood T cell repertoires in COVID-19. Background on the study: The United States, Italy and Spain provided the acute and convalescent COVID-19 samples. From T cells, B-cell-depleted T cells, or PBMCs came the material, which was cDNA or gDNA.

Profiled with immunoSEQ multiplex PCR; TCRdb holds only in-frame clones, not every one. The table includes 300,000 to 400,000 clones, approximately 89% detected once. V was pared by 4 bases and J by 0 bases, with 13 bases between. Germline V gene lookup returns CDR1 SGDLS and CDR2 YYNGEE. CDR3 length equals 16 residues. The chain couples TRBV9 to TRBJ2-2; TRBD2 might be the D (5 bases). Source material: peripheral blood. This clonotype originated in a woman younger than 30 who had recovered from COVID-19. The CDR3 loop is CASSPGVKANTGELFF. For the CDR3, the DNA is TGTGCCAGCAGCCCCGGGGTAAAGGCGAACACCGGGGAGCTGTTTTTT.